This TCR beta chain was found in a study of regulatory T cells in long-lasting Graves disease. Assembly of TCR beta libraries relied on iRepertoire HTBI primers together with Arm-PCR of CDR3 regions. MiXCR was run by TCRdb on the multiplex PCR reads, yielding one entry per CDR3 protein. This table holds some 350,000 distinct CDR3 sequences, 15% to 20% found once. In this sample, this clonotype turned up many times. Time point noted: newly diagnosed GD, antithyroid drugs for less than 3 months. Construction of the TCR library relied on RNA isolated from PBMCs. The germline gives CDR1 DFQATT, CDR2 SNEGSKA (reference sequence). V was trimmed by 0 bases and J by 3 bases, leaving 13 bases between them. The length of the CDR3 is 15 residues. The same specimen was also included in a second study, on T cells in Graves' hyperthyroidism and ophthalmopathy. From that second work: Diagnostic decisions used clinical symptoms, serum thyroxine and TRAb, thyroid ultrasound and orbital computed tomography.

The sample consisted of peripheral blood mononuclear cells (PBMCs), taken at new diagnosis, from a patient treated with antithyroid drugs. The rearrangement joins TRBV20-1 to TRBJ2-3, with D tentatively TRBD2 (5 bases). This receptor was obtained from a woman younger than 35 with Graves disease. The CDR3 DNA reads TGCAGTGCTAGAGATCCCCGGGGATTTACAGATACGCAGTATTTT. It is translated as CSARDPRGFTDTQYF.